These 21 T cell receptor beta chains were sequenced from one sample in a study of shared clonotypes between healthy human individuals. Clones were sequenced by immunoSEQ multiplex PCR, and TCRdb holds only the in-frame ones, with some missing. The sample gives hundreds of thousands of clones, 55% to 75% of which show up once; approximately 2% is in the top ten. Sequenced: memory CD4+ T cells sorted from blood. Subset in this sample: CD45RA-negative fraction. Every receptor here comes from a woman aged 25 to 39 in good health.

The V call is TRBV27, the J call TRBJ1-1, with D maybe TRBD1 (5 bases). V shed 5 bases and J shed 10 bases, with 14 bases lying between them. From germline, CDR1 is MNHEY and CDR2 SMNVEV (reference sequence). The CDR3 consists of 12 residues. The CDR3 bases are TGTGCCAGCAGTAAGCAGGGTTTGGGAGCTTTCTTT. Translation gives CASSKQGLGAFF.

The CDR3 region is CASSQELAGPQGGEQFF. CDR3 bases: TGTGCCAGCAGCCAAGAACTAGCGGGACCCCAGGGGGGTGAGCAGTTCTTC. V gene TRBV4-2 combines with J gene TRBJ2-1, with 10 bases identical to TRBD2. Losses at the gene ends were 0 bases for V and 9 bases for J; bases not matched to a gene: 11. CDR1 LGHNA and CDR2 YNFKEQ come from the germline V gene. The length of the CDR3 is 17 residues.

This clone was seen a few times. This chain uses TRBV28 with TRBJ1-1; possible D gene TRBD1, 6 bases. Deletions cut 7 bases from V and 13 bases from J, with 19 bases between. This CDR3 comprises 12 residues. Germline loops: CDR1 MDHEN, CDR2 SYDVKM. Written as DNA, the CDR3 is TGTGCCAGCACGACACGGAACGGGGGCGGTTTCTTT. Translated, it gives CASTTRNGGGFF.

The chain has TRBV7-9 and TRBJ2-7; possible D gene TRBD1, 6 bases. There are 14 residues in the CDR3. Germline V CDR1 and CDR2: SEHNR, FQNEAQ (reference sequence). The V end was cut by 2 bases, the J end by 0 bases, with 8 bases between. The CDR3 loop reads CASSLRGFSYEQYF. In nucleotides, the CDR3 is TGTGCCAGCAGCTTAAGGGGGTTCTCCTACGAGCAGTACTTC.

Remarks on this clone: Other nucleotide sequences from this sample produce the same CDR3. The rearrangement links TRBV2 to TRBJ2-2; 12 nucleotides match TRBD1. J gave up 2 bases and V 6 bases, and 1 base lay outside the gene matches. Germline CDR1 and CDR2: SNHLY and FYNNEI. CDR3 length equals 15 residues. The CDR3 region is CASRGTGGNTGELFF. The CDR3 nucleotides are TGTGCCAGCAGGGGGACAGGGGGCAACACCGGGGAGCTGTTTTTT.

In this sample, this clone turned up once. The J gene is TRBJ1-3, the V gene TRBV9; D call uncertain. Trimming took 0 bases from V and 3 from J, leaving 4 bases between them. The CDR3 loop spans 13 amino acids. Per the germline V gene, CDR1 is SGDLS and CDR2 is YYNGEE. This CDR3 is CASSVGVGNTIYF. Written as DNA, the CDR3 is TGTGCCAGCAGCGTAGGAGTTGGAAACACCATATATTTT.

The chain employs TRBV5-1 and TRBJ2-7; no reliable D call. The CDR3 spans 15 residues. V lost 3 bases, J lost 0 bases, and 13 bases lay in between. Looked up from germline, CDR1 is SGHRS and CDR2 is YFSETQ. In DNA form, the CDR3 reads TGCGCCAGCAGCTCCCTGGGTACAGCCTCCTACGAGCAGTACTTC. Translating gives CASSSLGTASYEQYF. The full variable domain, in which reference TRBV5-1 and TRBJ2-7 provide the parts outside the CDR3, is KAGVTQTPRYLIKTRGQQVTLSCSPISGHRSVSWYQQTPGQGLQFLFEYFSETQRNKGNFPGRFSGRQFSNSRSEMNVSTLELGDSALYLCASSSLGTASYEQYFGPGTRLTVT.

For the CDR3, the DNA is TGTGCCAGCAGTACCGACAGGGTTGAGACCCAGTACTTC. This sequence encodes CASSTDRVETQYF. V is TRBV6-6 and J is TRBJ2-5, with TRBD1 matching 7 bases. J gave up 5 bases and V 5 bases, and 5 bases lay outside the gene matches. The CDR3 has 13 amino acids. CDR1 and CDR2 from the germline V gene are MNHNY and SVGAGI (reference sequence).

The V and J genes are TRBV30 and TRBJ1-2; possible D gene TRBD1, 5 bases. V was pared by 5 bases and J by 8 bases, with 15 bases between. This CDR3 is 12 amino acids long. CDR1 and CDR2 (germline): GTSNPN, SVGIG (reference sequence). The CDR3 here is CAWRNSGGGYTF. The CDR3 DNA reads as TGTGCCTGGCGAAATAGCGGGGGAGGCTACACCTTC.

This clone appeared a single time. The rearrangement links TRBV2 to TRBJ1-2; D uncertain. Germline lookup yields CDR1 SNHLY and CDR2 FYNNEI. Trimming cost V 4 bases and J 6 bases, with 15 bases left between them. This CDR3 has 14 amino acids. CDR3 amino acids: CASSGRRGGHGYTF. CDR3 sequence (DNA): TGTGCCAGCAGTGGACGACGAGGAGGCCATGGCTACACCTTC.

This sequence joins TRBV6-5 and TRBJ2-2, with unresolved D. Looked up from germline, CDR1 is MNHEY and CDR2 is SVGAGI. This CDR3 is 13 amino acids long. V gave up 3 bases and J gave up 4 bases, with 6 bases separating them. The CDR3 DNA sequence: TGTGCCAGCAGTTATAGAGGCACCGGGGAGCTGTTTTTT. It specifies CASSYRGTGELFF.

Only one count was recorded for this clone. The chain combines TRBV29-1 with TRBJ2-3, with 11 positions matching TRBD1. The CDR3 length is 13 residues. V was pared by 6 bases and J by 6 bases, with 5 bases of the junction left unmatched. CDR1 SQVTM and CDR2 ANQGSEA come from the germline V gene. The CDR3 spells CSVPGQGGDTQYF. DNA of the CDR3: TGCAGCGTCCCGGGACAGGGGGGCGATACGCAGTATTTT.

CDR3 DNA sequence: TGTGCCAGTAGCTTCCTAGCGGCTCACAATGAGCAGTTCTTC. Its protein product is CASSFLAAHNEQFF. This chain links TRBV19 with TRBJ2-1; TRBD2 matches 7 bases. This CDR3 is built from 14 residues. Germline assignment: CDR1 LNHDA and CDR2 SQIVND (reference sequence). V dropped 6 bases and J dropped 5; count of bases not matched to a gene: 7.

A note on this clone: Additional DNA sequences in this sample encode the identical CDR3. CDR3 region: CATSRDGASGNTIYF. The CDR3 nucleotides read TGTGCCACCAGCAGAGATGGAGCTTCTGGAAACACCATATATTTT. V is TRBV15 and J is TRBJ1-3, with unresolved D. The V gene's germline CDR1 is LNHNV and CDR2 YYDKDF (reference sequence). The CDR3 runs to 15 residues. V was shortened by 0 bases and J by 1 base, with 7 bases between the two germline ends.

As regards this clone: Other DNA sequences from this sample encode an identical CDR3 as well. The chain joins TRBV5-1 to TRBJ2-7; 9 nucleotides align to TRBD1. From germline, CDR1 is SGHRS and CDR2 YFSETQ. The CDR3 consists of 15 residues. The ends lost 0 bases at V and 5 bases at J; junction bases unmatched: 6. The DNA of the CDR3 is TGCGCCAGCAGCTTGGGGGACAGGGATAGTCACGAGCAGTACTTC. This sequence encodes CASSLGDRDSHEQYF.

This chain links TRBV11-2 with TRBJ2-7, with TRBD1 as a possible D gene (5 bases). This CDR3 has 15 residues. The germline gives CDR1 SGHAT, CDR2 FQNNGV. The V and J ends lost 7 bases and 6 bases respectively, with 22 bases between them. Written as DNA, the CDR3 is TGTGCCAGCAAACCCCGGTCGAAAGGGGCCCCCGAGCAGTACTTC. This sequence encodes CASKPRSKGAPEQYF.

This clone was picked up a small number of times. The chain links TRBV6-1 to TRBJ1-1; D gene unclear. Between the trimmed V and J ends, which lost 8 bases and 4 bases, there was a span of 17 bases. The CDR3 covers 14 residues. Germline CDR1 MNHNS, CDR2 SASEGT. Here the CDR3 DNA reads TGTGCCAGCGTTATGGCGGGGTTGGGCACTGAAGCTTTCTTT. Its protein product is CASVMAGLGTEAFF.

This clone was seen more than once but under ten times. The chain is built from TRBV19 and TRBJ1-2; the D is unclear. Germline V gene data show CDR1 as LNHDA and CDR2 as SQIVND (reference sequence). V lost 3 bases and J 0 bases, leaving 17 bases between the germline ends. The CDR3 has 17 residues. The CDR3 coding sequence is TGTGCCAGTAGTATCCGGATTCGGGGAGGAGCTAACTATGGCTACACCTTC. It yields the protein CASSIRIRGGANYGYTF. Complete variable domain (other parts from reference TRBV19 and TRBJ1-2): DGGITQSPKYLFRKEGQNVTLSCEQNLNHDAMYWYRQDPGQGLRLIYYSQIVNDFQKGDIAEGYSVSREKKESFPLTVTSAQKNPTAFYLCASSIRIRGGANYGYTFGSGTRLTVV.

The chain links TRBV9 to TRBJ2-7; 13 bases agree with TRBD2. There are 15 residues in the CDR3. J lost 4 bases, V lost 3 bases, and 4 bases had no gene match. Germline CDR1 is SGDLS and CDR2 is YYNGEE. The CDR3 DNA is TGTGCCAGCAGCGCGGGGACTAGCGGGAATTACGAGCAGTACTTC. This gives the protein CASSAGTSGNYEQYF. Full variable domain (rest looked up from reference TRBV9 and TRBJ2-7): DSGVTQTPKHLITATGQRVTLRCSPRSGDLSVYWYQQSLDQGLQFLIQYYNGEERAKGNILERFSAQQFPDLHSELNLSSLELGDSALYFCASSAGTSGNYEQYFGPGTRLTVT.

This rearrangement joins TRBV19 to TRBJ2-1, with a weak D call TRBD1 (5 bases). V was clipped by 5 bases and J by 4 bases, with 9 bases between them. CDR3 size: 13 residues. Per the germline V gene, CDR1 is LNHDA and CDR2 is SQIVND (reference sequence). The CDR3 here is CASSFTGYNEQFF. Written as DNA, the CDR3 is TGTGCCAGTAGTTTTACAGGTTACAATGAGCAGTTCTTC.

This chain joins TRBV28 and TRBJ1-5, with D perhaps TRBD1 (6 bases). The CDR3 sequence is 17 residues long. V lost 1 base and J 6 bases, leaving 19 bases between the germline ends. CDR1 and CDR2 (germline): MDHEN, SYDVKM. DNA for the CDR3: TGTGCCAGCAGTTTATTCCCAAAACAGGGTACGGGTCAGCCCCAGCATTTT. This encodes CASSLFPKQGTGQPQHF.